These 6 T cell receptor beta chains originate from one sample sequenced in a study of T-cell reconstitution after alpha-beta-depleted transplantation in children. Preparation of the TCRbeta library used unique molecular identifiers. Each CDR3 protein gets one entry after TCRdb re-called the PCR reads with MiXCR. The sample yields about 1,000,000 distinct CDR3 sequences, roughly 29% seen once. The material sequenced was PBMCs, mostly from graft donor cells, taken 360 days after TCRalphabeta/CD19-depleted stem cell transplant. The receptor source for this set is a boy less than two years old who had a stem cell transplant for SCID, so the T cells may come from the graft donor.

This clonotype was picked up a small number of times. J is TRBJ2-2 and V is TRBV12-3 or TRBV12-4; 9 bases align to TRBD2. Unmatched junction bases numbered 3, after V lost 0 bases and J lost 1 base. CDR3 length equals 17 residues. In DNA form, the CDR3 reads TGTGCCAGCAGTTTAGCGGGACTAGCAATGAACACCGGGGAGCTGTTTTTT. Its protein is CASSLAGLAMNTGELFF.

The CDR3 loop reads CSVRLAGESSYNEQFF. The DNA of the CDR3 is TGCAGTGTGAGACTAGCGGGGGAGAGCTCCTACAATGAGCAGTTCTTC. The chain joins TRBV20-1 to TRBJ2-1; 12 bases fit TRBD2. V trimming: 7 bases; J trimming: 0 bases; junction bases outside the gene matches: 7. The CDR3 covers 16 residues. Germline V gene lookup returns CDR1 DFQATT and CDR2 SNEGSKA (reference sequence).

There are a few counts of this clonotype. The DNA for the CDR3 is TGTGCCAGCAGTTTCCCGCAGGGGATCACAGATACGCAGTATTTT. Translation gives CASSFPQGITDTQYF. The rearrangement uses TRBV12-3 or TRBV12-4 and TRBJ2-3; tentatively, D is TRBD1 (6 bases). This CDR3 region has 15 residues. Trimming stripped 3 bases from V and 2 bases from J, with 12 bases between.

The CDR3 spells CASSFRGGHGGNYEQYF. The DNA of the CDR3 is TGTGCCAGCAGCTTTAGAGGGGGCCACGGGGGTAACTACGAGCAGTACTTC. This chain links TRBV7-8 with TRBJ2-7, with a tentative D call TRBD1 (7 bases). Trimming left V 3 bases short and J 3 bases short, with 21 bases between. The germline V gene encodes CDR1 SGHVS and CDR2 FQNEAQ. The CDR3 has 17 residues.

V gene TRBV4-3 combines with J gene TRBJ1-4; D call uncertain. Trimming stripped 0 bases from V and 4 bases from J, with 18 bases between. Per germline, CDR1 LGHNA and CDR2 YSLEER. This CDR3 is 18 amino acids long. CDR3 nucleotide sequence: TGCGCCAGCAGCCAAGAATGGGTTGGTTGGCTGAATAATGAAAAACTGTTTTTT. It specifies CASSQEWVGWLNNEKLFF.

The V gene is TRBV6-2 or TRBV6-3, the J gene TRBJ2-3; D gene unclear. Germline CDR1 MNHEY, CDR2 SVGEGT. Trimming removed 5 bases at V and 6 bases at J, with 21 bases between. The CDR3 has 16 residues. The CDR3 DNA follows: TGTGCCAGCAGTCCCGAGGCCCGCGCTTTACAGGATACGCAGTATTTT. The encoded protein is CASSPEARALQDTQYF.